This TCR beta chain was recorded in a study of blood T cell repertoires in COVID-19. Unmatched junction bases numbered 4, after V lost 3 bases and J lost 0 bases. This CDR3 is 14 amino acids long. The germline V gene encodes CDR1 SQVTM and CDR2 ANQGSEA. Only in-frame clones appear in the TCRdb table, and some are missing; sequencing was by immunoSEQ multiplex PCR. The data show around 220,000 clones, with approximately 84% seen just once and 4% to 4.5% held by the top ten. The chain links TRBV29-1 to TRBJ2-7, with TRBD1 matching over 8 bases. The TCR was taken from a man over 45 with acute or convalescent COVID-19. Material: peripheral blood. DNA of the CDR3: TGCAGCGTTGATGTTACAGGGGGCTCCTACGAGCAGTACTTC. Residues: CSVDVTGGSYEQYF.